This TCR beta chain was sequenced in a study of blood T cell repertoires in COVID-19. About the research overall: There were acute and convalescent COVID-19 samples, and they came from the United States, Italy and Spain. Sample material is recorded as cDNA or gDNA derived from T cells, B-cell-depleted T cells, or PBMCs.

Per the study methods: From reference gene primer amplification, estimates of nucleated cell counts were derived. TCRdb's table, derived via immunoSEQ multiplex PCR, lists solely in-frame clones and lacks some. V and J calls plus clone size are reproduced from that table; the DNA served to infer D and trimming. Of 35,000 to 50,000 clones listed, roughly 88% are singletons. The germline V gene encodes CDR1 SGDLS and CDR2 YYNGEE. V shed 4 bases and J 1 base; nucleotides not matched to a gene: 2. The CDR3 extends over 14 amino acids. J is TRBJ2-3 and V is TRBV9; 8 bases align to TRBD2. The source of this sequence is a human donor in a cohort sampled during active COVID-19. Sequencing used peripheral blood. DNA of the CDR3: TGTGCCAGCAGCTTTAGCGGGGGCACAGATACGCAGTATTTT. This sequence encodes CASSFSGGTDTQYF.